These T cell receptor beta chains were read from a single sample in a study of CD8+ T cells in alopecia areata. The data were produced by immunoSEQ multiplex PCR, yet TCRdb's version contains in-frame clones alone and is incomplete. The table has 160,000 or so clones, roughly 58% seen once. The sample was CD4+ T cells sorted from blood, taken at week 56, from a patient treated with tofacitinib. The receptors derive from a human donor with alopecia areata. Each CDR3 is given with its conserved first and last residue. Each record gives: V gene, D gene, J gene, clone size, CDR3 DNA, CDR3 protein. D genes are given only for firm matches. The listing skips clone size in some rows; elsewhere it reads once, few, many or a size class.

TRBV9	TRBD1	TRBJ1-2	NA	TGTGCCAGCAGCACCCAGACAGGGATTGGCTACACCTTC	CASSTQTGIGYTF
TRBV5-6	TRBD1	TRBJ2-3	NA	TGTGCCAGCAGCTTGCGACAGGGTAGCACAGATACGCAGTATTTT	CASSLRQGSTDTQYF
TRBV19	TRBD1	TRBJ1-2	NA	TGTGCCACTCACCCCTTGGGACAGAGAAAAGCTAACTATGGCTACACCTTC	CATHPLGQRKANYGYTF
TRBV6-1	NA	TRBJ2-5	NA	TGTGCCAGCACCCCACGTCGTCAAGAGACCCAGTACTTC	CASTPRRQETQYF
TRBV30	NA	TRBJ1-1	NA	TGTGCCTGGAAGCCGGCAGGAAAGAATGAAGCTTTCTTT	CAWKPAGKNEAFF
TRBV30	TRBD1	TRBJ1-3	NA	TGTGCCTGGACAACAGGGGGGAACACCATATATTTT	CAWTTGGNTIYF
TRBV5-1	NA	TRBJ2-3	few	TGCGCCAGCAGCTTGATCGAGGGCGGGACAGATACGCAGTATTTT	CASSLIEGGTDTQYF
TRBV18	TRBD1	TRBJ1-6	NA	TGTGCCAGCTCACCACAGGACAGGGGTAACTCACCCCTCCACTTT	CASSPQDRGNSPLHF
TRBV27	TRBD1	TRBJ2-1	few	TGTGCCAGCAGTTCCTCGACAGGGGGGCCCTACAATGAGCAGTTCTTC	CASSSSTGGPYNEQFF
TRBV5-4	TRBD1	TRBJ1-2	few	TGTGCCAGCAGCTCGGGACAGGGGGCCTATGGCTACACCTTC	CASSSGQGAYGYTF
TRBV5-1	TRBD2	TRBJ2-7	NA	TGCGCCAGCAGCTTTTGGACTAGCGGGGGTGCTAGGGAGCAGTACTTC	CASSFWTSGGAREQYF
TRBV29-1	TRBD1	TRBJ1-2	few	TGCAGCGTCGAGGGACAGTCGAACTATGGCTACACCTTC	CSVEGQSNYGYTF
TRBV5-1	TRBD2	TRBJ2-5	few	TGCGCCAGCAGCAAGGGAGGGACTAGCGAGCAAGAGACCCAGTACTTC	CASSKGGTSEQETQYF
TRBV7-9	NA	TRBJ1-1	NA	TGCGCCAGCAGCTCACAGGCTGAAGCTTTCTTT	CASSSQAEAFF
TRBV20-1	NA	TRBJ2-3	NA	TGCAGTGCTAGACTTGGAGATACGCAGTATTTT	CSARLGDTQYF
TRBV5-1	NA	TRBJ1-1	NA	TGCGCCAGCAGCTTGGCCGGCCCTTCTGAAGCTTTCTTT	CASSLAGPSEAFF
TRBV19	TRBD2	TRBJ2-3	few	TGTGCCAGTACCAGAAGGCCTAGCGGGGGGGCCACAGATACGCAGTATTTT	CASTRRPSGGATDTQYF
TRBV7-2	NA	TRBJ2-1	few	TGTGCCAGCAGCTTAGCGGCGGGGCAGTTCTTC	CASSLAAGQFF
TRBV19	NA	TRBJ1-5	few	TGTGCCAGTAACCGTGGGGAAGGCAATCAGCCCCAGCATTTT	CASNRGEGNQPQHF
TRBV5-1	NA	TRBJ2-3	NA	TGCGCCAGCAGGGCTGGGAGGCGGGGTTCAGGAGATACGCAGTATTTT	CASRAGRRGSGDTQYF
TRBV5-1	NA	TRBJ2-2	NA	TGCGCCAGCAGCTTCGGCAGCAGCACCGGGGAGCTGTTTTTT	CASSFGSSTGELFF
TRBV10-3	NA	TRBJ2-5	NA	TGTGCCATCAGTGGTGGGGGGGGCATAGAGACCCAGTACTTC	CAISGGGGIETQYF
TRBV5-1	NA	TRBJ1-1	NA	TGCGCCAGCAGCTTGGAGGCGAACACTGAAGCTTTCTTT	CASSLEANTEAFF
TRBV9	NA	TRBJ2-1	few	TGTGCCAGCAGCGCTCGGACAGCCTACAATGAGCAGTTCTTC	CASSARTAYNEQFF
TRBV29-1	TRBD2	TRBJ2-1	few	TGCAGCGTTGAAGGGGTCTTGGGACTAGCGCCCAATGAGCAGTTCTTC	CSVEGVLGLAPNEQFF
TRBV11-2	NA	TRBJ2-1	NA	TGTGCCAGCAGCTTAGTTGACTCCCCCTGGGCGCAGTTCTTC	CASSLVDSPWAQFF
TRBV6-6	NA	TRBJ2-4	few	TGTGCCAGCAGTCCCGGAGTAAGGGGGGGAGGCATTCAGTACTTC	CASSPGVRGGGIQYF
TRBV5-1	TRBD2	TRBJ2-5	few	TGCGCCAGCAGCCCCGGACTAGCTCCGTACCAAGAGACCCAGTACTTC	CASSPGLAPYQETQYF
TRBV30	NA	TRBJ1-3	NA	TGTGCCTGGTCGGACTCCTCAAACTCTGGAAACACCATATATTTT	CAWSDSSNSGNTIYF
TRBV29-1	TRBD1	TRBJ2-5	NA	TGCAGCGCCCTGACAGGGATTGCAGAGACCCAGTACTTC	CSALTGIAETQYF
TRBV15	NA	TRBJ2-5	NA	TGTGCCACCAGCACCCGGGGAGGCCAAGAGACCCAGTACTTC	CATSTRGGQETQYF
TRBV19	NA	TRBJ2-3	NA	TGTGCCAGTAGGTTGACAGATACGCAGTATTTT	CASRLTDTQYF
TRBV30	NA	TRBJ1-3	once	TGTGCCTGGAGTGTTCAAAACACCATATATTTT	CAWSVQNTIYF
TRBV30	NA	TRBJ2-1	NA	TGTGCCTGGACGTACTACGGTGGGGGGTACAATGAGCAGTTCTTC	CAWTYYGGGYNEQFF
TRBV29-1	NA	TRBJ1-1	NA	TGCAGCGTTGAGGGACGGACAAACACTGAAGCTTTCTTT	CSVEGRTNTEAFF
TRBV5-1	NA	TRBJ2-7	NA	TGCGCCAGCAGTGTAGAACCGAACAGCTACGAGCAGTACTTC	CASSVEPNSYEQYF
TRBV7-2	NA	TRBJ2-6	once	TGTGCCAGCAGCTTAGACAGGGTGGCCTCTGGGGCCAACGTCCTGACTTTC	CASSLDRVASGANVLTF
TRBV27	TRBD1	TRBJ1-1	few	TGTGCCAGCAGTTCGAACAGGGGGAACACTGAAGCTTTCTTT	CASSSNRGNTEAFF
TRBV18	TRBD1	TRBJ2-5	NA	TGTGCCAGCTCACCTACAGGGGATGCCCAGTACTTC	CASSPTGDAQYF
TRBV7-9	NA	TRBJ1-6	few	TGTGCCAGCAGCTCTCAGGGGAGGAATTCACCCCTCCACTTT	CASSSQGRNSPLHF
TRBV29-1	NA	TRBJ2-1	once	TGCAGCGTTGGGGGAAGATCATACAATGAGCAGTTCTTC	CSVGGRSYNEQFF
TRBV7-2	NA	TRBJ1-5	NA	TGTGCCAGCAGCTTAGATCGGAGTCAGCCCCAGCATTTT	CASSLDRSQPQHF
TRBV6-5	NA	TRBJ1-5	NA	TGTGCCAGCGGCCCTAGGGAGAGCAATCAGCCCCAGCATTTT	CASGPRESNQPQHF
TRBV9	TRBD1	TRBJ2-5	NA	TGTGCCAGCAGCGCGGGACAGAGGAAAGAGACCCAGTACTTC	CASSAGQRKETQYF
TRBV2	NA	TRBJ1-6	few	TGTGCCAGCAGTGACGAGCAGGTGCAAAATTCACCCCTCCACTTT	CASSDEQVQNSPLHF
TRBV23-1	NA	TRBJ2-1	once	TGCGCCAGCACCCGAGCACTCGAGGGCCAGTTCTTC	CASTRALEGQFF
TRBV30	NA	TRBJ1-1	NA	TGTGCCTGGAGTGGGCCGATTAGGAACACTGAAGCTTTCTTT	CAWSGPIRNTEAFF
TRBV14	NA	TRBJ2-1	NA	TGTGCCAGCAGCCAAGTCCTTGGTGGTGAGCAGTTCTTC	CASSQVLGGEQFF
TRBV9	TRBD2	TRBJ2-5	once	TGTGCCAGCAGCGCGGGACTAGCGGGGGGCGGGGAGACCCAGTACTTC	CASSAGLAGGGETQYF
TRBV13	NA	TRBJ1-2	NA	TGTGCCAGCAGCTTGGCTCCAGGGTCCTATGGCTACACCTTC	CASSLAPGSYGYTF
TRBV29-1	NA	TRBJ1-1	once	TGCAGCGTGCTCATGCGTCAGGATGTGAACACTGAAGCTTTCTTT	CSVLMRQDVNTEAFF
TRBV5-1	TRBD2	TRBJ2-1	NA	TGCGCCAGCAGCCCCGCTAGCGGGGACTACAATGAGCAGTTCTTC	CASSPASGDYNEQFF